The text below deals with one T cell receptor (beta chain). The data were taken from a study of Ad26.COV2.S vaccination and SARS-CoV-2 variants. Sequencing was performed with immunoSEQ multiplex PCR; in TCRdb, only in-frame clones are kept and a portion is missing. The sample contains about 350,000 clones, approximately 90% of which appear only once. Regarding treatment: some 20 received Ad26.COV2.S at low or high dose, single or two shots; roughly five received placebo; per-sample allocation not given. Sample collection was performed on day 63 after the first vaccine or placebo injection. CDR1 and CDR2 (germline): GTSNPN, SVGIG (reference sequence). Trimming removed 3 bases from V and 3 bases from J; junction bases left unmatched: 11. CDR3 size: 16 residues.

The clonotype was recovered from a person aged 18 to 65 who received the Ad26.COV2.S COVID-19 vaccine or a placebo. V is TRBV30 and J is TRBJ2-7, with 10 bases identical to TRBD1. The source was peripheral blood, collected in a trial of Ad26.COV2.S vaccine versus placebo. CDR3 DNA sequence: TGTGCCTGGAGCAAGAGTCGGACAGGGGGAGGCTACGAGCAGTACTTC. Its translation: CAWSKSRTGGGYEQYF.